This TCR beta chain was obtained from a study of blood T cell repertoires in COVID-19. In the source study's methods: Estimation of nucleated cell counts was performed using reference gene primer amplification. The data were produced by immunoSEQ multiplex PCR, yet TCRdb's version contains in-frame clones alone and is incomplete. That table gives V, J and clone size, and the DNA gave D and trimming. The sample holds tens of thousands of clones, 75% to 90% seen once. The CDR3 runs to 13 residues. Between the trimmed V and J ends, which lost 1 base and 2 bases, there was a span of 6 bases. In germline, CDR1 is SGHKS, CDR2 YYEKEE (reference sequence). This clone was detected a few times.

V and J are TRBV5-5 and TRBJ1-2, with a tentative D call TRBD1 (5 bases). The material sequenced was peripheral blood. This TCR was recovered from a woman over 75 with acute or convalescent COVID-19. CDR3 loop: CASSLRGNYGYTF. The CDR3 bases are TGTGCCAGCAGCTTGCGGGGGAACTATGGCTACACCTTC.